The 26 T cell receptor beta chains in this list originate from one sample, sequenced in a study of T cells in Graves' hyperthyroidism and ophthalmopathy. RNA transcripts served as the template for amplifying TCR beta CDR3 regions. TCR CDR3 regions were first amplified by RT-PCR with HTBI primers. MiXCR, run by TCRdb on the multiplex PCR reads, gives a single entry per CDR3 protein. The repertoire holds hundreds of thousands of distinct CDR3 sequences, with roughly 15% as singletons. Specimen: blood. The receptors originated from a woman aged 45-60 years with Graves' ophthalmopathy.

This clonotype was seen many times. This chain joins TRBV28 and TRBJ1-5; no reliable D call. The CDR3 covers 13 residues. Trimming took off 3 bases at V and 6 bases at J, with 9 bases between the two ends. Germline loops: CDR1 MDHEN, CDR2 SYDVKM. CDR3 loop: CASSFPGPQPQHF. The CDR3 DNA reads TGTGCCAGCAGTTTCCCAGGCCCTCAGCCCCAGCATTTT. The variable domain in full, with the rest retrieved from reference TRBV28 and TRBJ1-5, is DVKVTQSSRYLVKRTGEKVFLECVQDMDHENMFWYRQDPGLGLRLIYFSYDVKMKEKGDIPEGYSVSREKKERFSLILESASTNQTSMYLCASSFPGPQPQHFGDGTRLSIL.

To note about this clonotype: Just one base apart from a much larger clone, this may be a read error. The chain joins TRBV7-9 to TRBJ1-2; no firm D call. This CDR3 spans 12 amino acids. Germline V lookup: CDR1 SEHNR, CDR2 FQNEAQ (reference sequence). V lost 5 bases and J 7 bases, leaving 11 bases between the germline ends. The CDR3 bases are TGTGCCAGCAGCCTGGGGAAGAGTGGCTACACCTTC. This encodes CASSLGKSGYTF.

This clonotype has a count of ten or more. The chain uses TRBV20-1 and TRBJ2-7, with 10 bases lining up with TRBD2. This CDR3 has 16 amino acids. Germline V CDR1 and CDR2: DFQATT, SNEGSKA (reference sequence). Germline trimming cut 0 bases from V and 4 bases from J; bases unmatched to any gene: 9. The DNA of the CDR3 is TGCAGTGCTAGAGATCTTCCTAGCGGGAGTAGGTACGAGCAGTACTTC. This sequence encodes CSARDLPSGSRYEQYF.

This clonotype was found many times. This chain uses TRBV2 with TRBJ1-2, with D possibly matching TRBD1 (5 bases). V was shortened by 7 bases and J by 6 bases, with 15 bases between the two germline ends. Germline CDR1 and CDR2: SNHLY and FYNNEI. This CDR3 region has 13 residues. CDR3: CASNFGTSNGYTF. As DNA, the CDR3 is TGTGCCAGCAACTTTGGGACTTCCAATGGCTACACCTTC.

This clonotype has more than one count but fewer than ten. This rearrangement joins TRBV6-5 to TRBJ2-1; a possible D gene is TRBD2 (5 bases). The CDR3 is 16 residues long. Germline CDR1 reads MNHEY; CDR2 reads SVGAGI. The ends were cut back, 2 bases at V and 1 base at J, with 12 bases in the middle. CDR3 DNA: TGTGCCAGCAGTTACCGGGCGGGCCCTTCCTACAATGAGCAGTTCTTC. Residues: CASSYRAGPSYNEQFF.

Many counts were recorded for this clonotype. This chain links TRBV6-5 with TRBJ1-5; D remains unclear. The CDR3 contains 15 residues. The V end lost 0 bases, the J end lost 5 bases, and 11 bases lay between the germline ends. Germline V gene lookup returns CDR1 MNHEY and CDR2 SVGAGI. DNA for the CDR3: TGTGCCAGCAGTTACTCGTCCGGGAACGATCAGCCCCAGCATTTT. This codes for CASSYSSGNDQPQHF.

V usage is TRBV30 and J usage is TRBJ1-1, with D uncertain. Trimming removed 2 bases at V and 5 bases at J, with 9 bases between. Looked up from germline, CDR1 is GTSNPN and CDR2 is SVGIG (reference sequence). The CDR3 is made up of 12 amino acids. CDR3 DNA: TGTGCCTGGAGTCAAACGGGAACTGAAGCTTTCTTT. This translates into CAWSQTGTEAFF.

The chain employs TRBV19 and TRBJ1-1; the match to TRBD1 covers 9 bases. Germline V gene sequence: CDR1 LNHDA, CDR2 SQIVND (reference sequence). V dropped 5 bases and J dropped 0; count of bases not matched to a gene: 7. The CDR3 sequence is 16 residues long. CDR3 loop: CASSWGTGSLNTEAFF. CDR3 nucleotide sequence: TGTGCCAGTAGTTGGGGGACAGGGAGCCTGAACACTGAAGCTTTCTTT.

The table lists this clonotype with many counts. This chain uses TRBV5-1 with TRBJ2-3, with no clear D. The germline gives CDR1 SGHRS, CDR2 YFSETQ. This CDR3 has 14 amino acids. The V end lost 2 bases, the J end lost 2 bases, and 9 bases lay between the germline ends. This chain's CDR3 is CASSFDGHTDTQYF. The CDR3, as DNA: TGCGCCAGCAGCTTCGACGGGCACACAGATACGCAGTATTTT. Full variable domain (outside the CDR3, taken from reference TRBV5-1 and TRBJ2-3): KAGVTQTPRYLIKTRGQQVTLSCSPISGHRSVSWYQQTPGQGLQFLFEYFSETQRNKGNFPGRFSGRQFSNSRSEMNVSTLELGDSALYLCASSFDGHTDTQYFGPGTRLTVL.

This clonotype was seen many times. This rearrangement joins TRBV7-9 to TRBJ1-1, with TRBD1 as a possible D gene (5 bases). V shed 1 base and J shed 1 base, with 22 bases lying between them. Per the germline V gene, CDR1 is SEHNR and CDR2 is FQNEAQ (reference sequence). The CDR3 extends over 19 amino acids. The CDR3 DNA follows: TGTGCCAGCAGCTTAGTTTCTTTAGGGTCCCCCGGGGCGAACACTGAAGCTTTCTTT. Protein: CASSLVSLGSPGANTEAFF.

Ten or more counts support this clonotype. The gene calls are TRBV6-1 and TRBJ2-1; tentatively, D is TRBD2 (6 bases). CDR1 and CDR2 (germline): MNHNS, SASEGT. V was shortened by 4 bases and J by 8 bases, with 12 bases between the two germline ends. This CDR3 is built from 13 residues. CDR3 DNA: TGTGCCAGCAGTGCGGGAGAGTCCTATGAGCAGTTCTTC. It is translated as CASSAGESYEQFF.

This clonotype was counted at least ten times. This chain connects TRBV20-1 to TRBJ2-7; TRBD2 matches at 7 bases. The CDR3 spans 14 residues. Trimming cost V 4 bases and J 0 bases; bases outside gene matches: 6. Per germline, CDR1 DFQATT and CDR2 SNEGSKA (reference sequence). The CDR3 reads CSAIVAGVSYEQYF. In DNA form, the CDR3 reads TGCAGTGCTATTGTGGCGGGGGTCTCCTACGAGCAGTACTTC.

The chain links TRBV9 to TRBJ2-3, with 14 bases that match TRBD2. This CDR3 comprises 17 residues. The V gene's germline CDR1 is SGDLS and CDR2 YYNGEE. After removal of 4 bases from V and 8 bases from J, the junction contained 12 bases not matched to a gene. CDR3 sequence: CASSPQSGLAGEATQYF. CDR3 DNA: TGTGCCAGCAGCCCACAGTCGGGACTAGCGGGAGAAGCTACGCAGTATTTT.

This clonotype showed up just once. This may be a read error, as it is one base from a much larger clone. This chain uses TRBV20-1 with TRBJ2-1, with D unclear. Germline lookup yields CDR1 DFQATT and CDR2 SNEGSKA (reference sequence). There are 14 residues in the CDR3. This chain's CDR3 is CSARLLGYYNEQLF. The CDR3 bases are TGCAGTGCGAGACTTCTGGGATACTACAATGAGCAGCTCTTC.

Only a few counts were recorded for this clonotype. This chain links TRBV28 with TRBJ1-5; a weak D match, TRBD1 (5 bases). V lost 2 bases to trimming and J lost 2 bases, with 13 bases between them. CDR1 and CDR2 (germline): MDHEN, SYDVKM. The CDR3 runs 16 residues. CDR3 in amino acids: CASSLMGGFGNQPQHF. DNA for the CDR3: TGTGCCAGCAGTTTAATGGGGGGTTTTGGCAATCAGCCCCAGCATTTT. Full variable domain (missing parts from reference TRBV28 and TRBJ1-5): DVKVTQSSRYLVKRTGEKVFLECVQDMDHENMFWYRQDPGLGLRLIYFSYDVKMKEKGDIPEGYSVSREKKERFSLILESASTNQTSMYLCASSLMGGFGNQPQHFGDGTRLSIL.

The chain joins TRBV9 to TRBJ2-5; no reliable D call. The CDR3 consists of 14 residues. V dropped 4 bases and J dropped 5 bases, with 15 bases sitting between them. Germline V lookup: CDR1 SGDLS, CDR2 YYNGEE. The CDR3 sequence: CASSTGPGPETQYF. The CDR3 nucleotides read TGTGCCAGCAGCACCGGACCAGGACCGGAGACCCAGTACTTC.

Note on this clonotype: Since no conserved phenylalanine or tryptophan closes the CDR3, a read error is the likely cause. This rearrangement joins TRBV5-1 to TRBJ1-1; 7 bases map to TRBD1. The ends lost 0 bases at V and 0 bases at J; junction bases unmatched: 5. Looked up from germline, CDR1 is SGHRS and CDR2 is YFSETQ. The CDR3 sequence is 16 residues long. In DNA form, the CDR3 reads TGCGCCAGCAGCTTGGAATTGGGGACAGTGAACACTGAAGCTTTCTCT. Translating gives CASSLELGTVNTEAFS.

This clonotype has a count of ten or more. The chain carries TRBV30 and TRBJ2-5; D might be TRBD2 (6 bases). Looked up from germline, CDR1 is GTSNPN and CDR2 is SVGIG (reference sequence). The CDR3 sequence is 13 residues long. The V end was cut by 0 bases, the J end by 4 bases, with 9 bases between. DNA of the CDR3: TGTGCCTGGAGTGTCGGAGGGCTAGAGACCCAGTACTTC. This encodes CAWSVGGLETQYF.

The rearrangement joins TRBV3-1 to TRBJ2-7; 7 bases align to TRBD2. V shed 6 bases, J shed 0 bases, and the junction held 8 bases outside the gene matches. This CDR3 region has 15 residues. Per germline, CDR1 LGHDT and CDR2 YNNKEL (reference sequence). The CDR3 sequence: CASSLLSGASYEQYF. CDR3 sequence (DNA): TGTGCCAGCAGTCTCTTGAGCGGGGCCTCCTACGAGCAGTACTTC.

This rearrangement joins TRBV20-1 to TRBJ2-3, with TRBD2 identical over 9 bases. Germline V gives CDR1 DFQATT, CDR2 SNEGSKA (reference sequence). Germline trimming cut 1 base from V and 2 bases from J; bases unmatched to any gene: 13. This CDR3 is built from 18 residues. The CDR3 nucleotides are TGCAGTGCTAGAGCGGGGCGGGAGGGCCCTGGGGCCACAGATACGCAGTATTTT. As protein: CSARAGREGPGATDTQYF.

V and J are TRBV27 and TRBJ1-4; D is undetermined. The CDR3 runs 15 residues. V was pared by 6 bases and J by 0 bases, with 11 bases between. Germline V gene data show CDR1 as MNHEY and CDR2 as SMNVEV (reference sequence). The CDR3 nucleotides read TGTGCCAGCAGGATTAGTTGGGCAACTAATGAAAAACTGTTTTTT. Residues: CASRISWATNEKLFF.

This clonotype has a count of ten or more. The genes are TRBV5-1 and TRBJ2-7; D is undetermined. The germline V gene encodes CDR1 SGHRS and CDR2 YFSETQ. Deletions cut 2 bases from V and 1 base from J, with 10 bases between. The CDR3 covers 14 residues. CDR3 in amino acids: CASSLASASYEQYF. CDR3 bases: TGCGCCAGCAGCTTAGCGTCGGCGTCCTACGAGCAGTACTTC.

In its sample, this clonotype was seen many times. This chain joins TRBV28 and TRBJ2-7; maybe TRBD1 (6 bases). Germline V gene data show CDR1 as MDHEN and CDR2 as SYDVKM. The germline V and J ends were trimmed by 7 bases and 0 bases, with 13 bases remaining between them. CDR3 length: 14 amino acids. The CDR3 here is CASNRGGFSYEQYF. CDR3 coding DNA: TGTGCCAGCAACAGAGGGGGATTCTCCTACGAGCAGTACTTC.

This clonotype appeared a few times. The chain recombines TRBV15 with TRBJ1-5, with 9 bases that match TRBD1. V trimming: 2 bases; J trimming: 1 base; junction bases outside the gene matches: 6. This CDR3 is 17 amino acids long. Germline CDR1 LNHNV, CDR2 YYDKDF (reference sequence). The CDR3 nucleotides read TGTGCCACCAGCAGAACGAACAGGGGGCGAAGCAATCAGCCCCAGCATTTT. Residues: CATSRTNRGRSNQPQHF.

CDR3 sequence: CASSLTDSYNSPLHF. The DNA for the CDR3 is TGTGCCAGCAGTTTAACTGACAGCTATAATTCACCCCTCCACTTT. The rearrangement links TRBV12-3 or TRBV12-4 to TRBJ1-6, with a tentative D call TRBD1 (5 bases). The V end was cut by 2 bases, the J end by 3 bases, with 8 bases between. The CDR3 runs 15 residues.

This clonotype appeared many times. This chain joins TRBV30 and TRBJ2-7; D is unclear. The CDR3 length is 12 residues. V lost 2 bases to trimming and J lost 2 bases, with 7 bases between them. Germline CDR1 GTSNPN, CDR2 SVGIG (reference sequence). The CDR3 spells CAWSRKPYEQYF. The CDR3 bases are TGTGCCTGGAGTCGGAAACCCTACGAGCAGTACTTC. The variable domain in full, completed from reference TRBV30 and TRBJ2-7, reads SQTIHQWPATLVQPVGSPLSLECTVEGTSNPNLYWYRQAAGRGLQLLFYSVGIGQISSEVPQNLSASRPQDRQFILSSKKLLLSDSGFYLCAWSRKPYEQYFGPGTRLTVT.